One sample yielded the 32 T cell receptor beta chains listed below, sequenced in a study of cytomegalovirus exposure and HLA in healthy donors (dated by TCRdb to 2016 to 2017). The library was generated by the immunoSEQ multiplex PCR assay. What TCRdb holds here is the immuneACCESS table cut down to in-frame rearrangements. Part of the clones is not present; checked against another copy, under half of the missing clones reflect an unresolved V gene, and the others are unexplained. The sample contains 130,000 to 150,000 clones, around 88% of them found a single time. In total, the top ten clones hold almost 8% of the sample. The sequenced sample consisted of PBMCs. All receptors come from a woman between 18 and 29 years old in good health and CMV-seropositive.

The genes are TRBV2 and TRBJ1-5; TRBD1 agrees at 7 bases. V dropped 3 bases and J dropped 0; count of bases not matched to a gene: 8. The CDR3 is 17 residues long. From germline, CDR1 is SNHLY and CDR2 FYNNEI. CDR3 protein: CASSDDQGGHSNQPQHF. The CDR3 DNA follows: TGTGCCAGCAGTGACGACCAGGGGGGCCATAGCAATCAGCCCCAGCATTTT.

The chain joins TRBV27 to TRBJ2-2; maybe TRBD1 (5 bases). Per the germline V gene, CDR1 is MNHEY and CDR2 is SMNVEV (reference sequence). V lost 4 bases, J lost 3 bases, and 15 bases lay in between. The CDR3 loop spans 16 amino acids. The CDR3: CASSSTVSGDTGELFF. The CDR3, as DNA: TGTGCCAGCAGTTCGACAGTCAGTGGTGACACCGGGGAGCTGTTTTTT.

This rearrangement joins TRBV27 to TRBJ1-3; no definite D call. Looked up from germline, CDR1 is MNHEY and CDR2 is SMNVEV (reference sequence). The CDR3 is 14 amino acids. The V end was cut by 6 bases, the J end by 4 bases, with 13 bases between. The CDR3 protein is CASRAGVKGNTIYF. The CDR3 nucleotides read TGTGCCAGCAGGGCGGGAGTGAAGGGAAACACCATATATTTT.

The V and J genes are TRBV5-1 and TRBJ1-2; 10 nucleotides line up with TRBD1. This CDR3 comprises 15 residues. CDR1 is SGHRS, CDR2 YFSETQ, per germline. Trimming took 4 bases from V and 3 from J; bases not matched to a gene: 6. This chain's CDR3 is CASSPDRGLYYGYTF. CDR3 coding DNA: TGCGCCAGCAGCCCCGACAGGGGGCTTTACTATGGCTACACCTTC.

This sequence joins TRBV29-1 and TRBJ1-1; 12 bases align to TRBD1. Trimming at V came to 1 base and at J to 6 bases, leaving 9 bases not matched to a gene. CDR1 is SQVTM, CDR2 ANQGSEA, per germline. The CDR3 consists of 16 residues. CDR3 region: CSVEGGTGGFSAEAFF. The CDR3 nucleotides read TGCAGCGTTGAAGGGGGGACAGGGGGCTTCAGCGCTGAAGCTTTCTTT.

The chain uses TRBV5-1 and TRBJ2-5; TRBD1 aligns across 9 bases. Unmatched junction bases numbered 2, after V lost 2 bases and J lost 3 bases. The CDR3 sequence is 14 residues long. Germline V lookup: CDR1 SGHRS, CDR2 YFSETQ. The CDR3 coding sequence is TGCGCCAGCAGCTTCGGACAGGGGAAAGAGACCCAGTACTTC. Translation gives CASSFGQGKETQYF.

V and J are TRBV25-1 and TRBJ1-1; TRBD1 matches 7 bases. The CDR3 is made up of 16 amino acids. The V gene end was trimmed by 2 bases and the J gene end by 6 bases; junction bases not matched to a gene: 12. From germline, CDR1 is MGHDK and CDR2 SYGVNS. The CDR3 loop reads CASSEASGTESSEAFF. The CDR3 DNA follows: TGTGCCAGCAGTGAAGCATCCGGGACAGAGAGCTCTGAAGCTTTCTTT.

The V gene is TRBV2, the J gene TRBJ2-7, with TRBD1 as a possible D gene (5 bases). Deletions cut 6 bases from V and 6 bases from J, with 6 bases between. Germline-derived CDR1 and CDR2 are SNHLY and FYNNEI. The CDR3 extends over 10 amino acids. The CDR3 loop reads CASRGAEQYF. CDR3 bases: TGTGCCAGCAGAGGGGCCGAGCAGTACTTC.

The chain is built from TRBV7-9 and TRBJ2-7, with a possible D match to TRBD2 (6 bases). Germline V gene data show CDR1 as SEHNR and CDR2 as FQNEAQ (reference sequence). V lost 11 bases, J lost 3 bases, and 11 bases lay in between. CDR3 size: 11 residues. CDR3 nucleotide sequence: TGTGCCCCCCGGGGGTGCTACGAGCAGTACTTC. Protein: CAPRGCYEQYF.

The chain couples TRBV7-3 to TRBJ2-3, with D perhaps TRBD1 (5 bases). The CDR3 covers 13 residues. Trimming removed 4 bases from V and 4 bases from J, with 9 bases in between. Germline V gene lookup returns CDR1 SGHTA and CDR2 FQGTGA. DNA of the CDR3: TGTGCCAGCAGCTCAGGGCAATCAGATACGCAGTATTTT. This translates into CASSSGQSDTQYF.

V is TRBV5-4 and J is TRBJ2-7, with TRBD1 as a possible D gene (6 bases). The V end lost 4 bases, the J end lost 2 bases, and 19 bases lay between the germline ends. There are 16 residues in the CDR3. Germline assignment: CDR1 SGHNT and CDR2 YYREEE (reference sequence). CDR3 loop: CASSNLDRDTTYEQYF. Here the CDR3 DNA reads TGTGCCAGCAGCAACCTAGACCGGGACACCACCTACGAGCAGTACTTC.

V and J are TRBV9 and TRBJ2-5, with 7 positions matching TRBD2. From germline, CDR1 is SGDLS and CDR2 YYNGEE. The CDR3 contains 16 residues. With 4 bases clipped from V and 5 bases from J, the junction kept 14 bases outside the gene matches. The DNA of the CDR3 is TGTGCCAGCAGCCCCGTGGGCGGACTAGGGGTGGAGACCCAGTACTTC. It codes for CASSPVGGLGVETQYF.

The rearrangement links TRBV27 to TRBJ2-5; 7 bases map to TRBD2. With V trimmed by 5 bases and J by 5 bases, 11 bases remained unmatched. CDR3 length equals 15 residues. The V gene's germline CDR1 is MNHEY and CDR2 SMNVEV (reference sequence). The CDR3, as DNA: TGTGCCAGCAGTCTCGAAGTGGGGGGGGTGGAGACCCAGTACTTC. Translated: CASSLEVGGVETQYF.

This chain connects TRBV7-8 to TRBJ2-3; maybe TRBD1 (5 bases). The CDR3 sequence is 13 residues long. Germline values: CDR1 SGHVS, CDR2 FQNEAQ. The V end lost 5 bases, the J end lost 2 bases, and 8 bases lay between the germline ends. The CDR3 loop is CASSTDNTDTQYF. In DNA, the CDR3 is TGTGCCAGCAGCACGGACAACACAGATACGCAGTATTTT.

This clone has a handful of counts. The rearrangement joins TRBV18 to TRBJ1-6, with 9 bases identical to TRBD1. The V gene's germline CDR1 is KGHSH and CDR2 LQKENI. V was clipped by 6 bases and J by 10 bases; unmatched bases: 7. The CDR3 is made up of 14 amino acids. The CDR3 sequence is CASSPTGGESPLHF. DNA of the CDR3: TGTGCCAGCTCCCCGACAGGGGGAGAATCACCCCTCCACTTT.

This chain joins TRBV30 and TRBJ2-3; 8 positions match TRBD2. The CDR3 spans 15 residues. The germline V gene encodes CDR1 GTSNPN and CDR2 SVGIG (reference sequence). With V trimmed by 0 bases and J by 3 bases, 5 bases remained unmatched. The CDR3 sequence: CAWSVPAGETDTQYF. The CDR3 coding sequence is TGTGCCTGGAGTGTTCCAGCGGGGGAGACAGATACGCAGTATTTT.

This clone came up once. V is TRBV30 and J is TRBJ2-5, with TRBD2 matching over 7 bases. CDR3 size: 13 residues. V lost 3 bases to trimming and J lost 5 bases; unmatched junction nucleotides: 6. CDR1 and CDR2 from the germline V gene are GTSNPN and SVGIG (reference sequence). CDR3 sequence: CAWSRTRWETQYF. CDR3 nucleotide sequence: TGTGCCTGGAGCCGGACTAGATGGGAGACCCAGTACTTC.

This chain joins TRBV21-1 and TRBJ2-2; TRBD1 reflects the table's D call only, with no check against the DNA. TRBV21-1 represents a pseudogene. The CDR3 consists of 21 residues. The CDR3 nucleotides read TGTGCCAGCAGCATTTGCCGTTGGGACAGGAATGAAAACACGAACACCGGGGAGCTGTTTTTT. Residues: CASSICRWDRNENTNTGELFF.

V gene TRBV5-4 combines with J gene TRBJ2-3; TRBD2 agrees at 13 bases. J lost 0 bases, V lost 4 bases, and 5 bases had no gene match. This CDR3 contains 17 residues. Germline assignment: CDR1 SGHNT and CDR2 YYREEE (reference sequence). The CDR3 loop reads CASSPGLAGVSTDTQYF. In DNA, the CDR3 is TGTGCCAGCAGCCCCGGACTAGCGGGGGTAAGCACAGATACGCAGTATTTT.

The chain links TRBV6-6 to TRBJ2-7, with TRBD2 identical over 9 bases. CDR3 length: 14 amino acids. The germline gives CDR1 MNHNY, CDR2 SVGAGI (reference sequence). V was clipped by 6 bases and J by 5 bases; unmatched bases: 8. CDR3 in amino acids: CASRGASGDDEQYF. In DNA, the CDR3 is TGTGCCAGCAGAGGCGCTAGCGGGGATGACGAGCAGTACTTC.

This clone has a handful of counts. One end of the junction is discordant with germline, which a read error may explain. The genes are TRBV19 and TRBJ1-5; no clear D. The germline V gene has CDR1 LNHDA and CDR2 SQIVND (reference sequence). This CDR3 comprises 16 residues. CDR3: CASSYGYLVSDQPQHF. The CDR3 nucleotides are TGTGCCAGTAGTTACGGTTATTTGGTTAGCGATCAGCCCCAGCATTTT.

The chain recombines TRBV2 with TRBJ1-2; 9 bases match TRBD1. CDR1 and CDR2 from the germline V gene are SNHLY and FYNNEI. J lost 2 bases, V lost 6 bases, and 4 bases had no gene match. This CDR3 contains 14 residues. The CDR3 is CASSEGQGNYGYTF. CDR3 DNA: TGTGCCAGCAGCGAGGGACAGGGAAACTATGGCTACACCTTC.

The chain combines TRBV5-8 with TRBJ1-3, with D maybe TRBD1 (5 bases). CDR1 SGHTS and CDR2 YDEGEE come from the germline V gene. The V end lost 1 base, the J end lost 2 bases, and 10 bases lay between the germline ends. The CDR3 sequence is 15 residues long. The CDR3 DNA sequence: TGTGCCAGCAGCTTGAGGACACTTACTGGAAACACCATATATTTT. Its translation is CASSLRTLTGNTIYF.

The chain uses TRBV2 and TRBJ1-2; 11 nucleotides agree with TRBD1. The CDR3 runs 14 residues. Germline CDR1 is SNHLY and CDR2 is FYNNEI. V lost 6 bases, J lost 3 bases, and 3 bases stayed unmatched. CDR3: CASRGGQGDYGYTF. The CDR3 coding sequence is TGTGCCAGCAGGGGGGGACAGGGGGACTATGGCTACACCTTC. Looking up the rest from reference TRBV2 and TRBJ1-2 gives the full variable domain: EPEVTQTPSHQVTQMGQEVILRCVPISNHLYFYWYRQILGQKVEFLVSFYNNEISEKSEIFDDQFSVERPDGSNFTLKIRSTKLEDSAMYFCASRGGQGDYGYTFGSGTRLTVV.

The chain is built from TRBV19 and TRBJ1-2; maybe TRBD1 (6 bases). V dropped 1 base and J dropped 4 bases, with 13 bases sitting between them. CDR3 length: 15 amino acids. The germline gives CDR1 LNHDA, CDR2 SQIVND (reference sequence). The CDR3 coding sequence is TGTGCCAGTAGTATAGGCGGGGGGCGCGGCTATGGCTACACCTTC. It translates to CASSIGGGRGYGYTF.

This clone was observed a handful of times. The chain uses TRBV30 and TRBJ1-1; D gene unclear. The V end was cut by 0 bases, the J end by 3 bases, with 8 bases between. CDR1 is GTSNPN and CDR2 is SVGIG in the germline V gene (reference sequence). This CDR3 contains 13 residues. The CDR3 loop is CAWSVLFDTEAFF. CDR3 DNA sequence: TGTGCCTGGAGTGTACTGTTTGACACTGAAGCTTTCTTT.

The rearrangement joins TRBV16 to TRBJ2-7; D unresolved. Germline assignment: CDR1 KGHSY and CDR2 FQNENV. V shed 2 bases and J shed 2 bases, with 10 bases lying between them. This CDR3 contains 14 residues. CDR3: CASSQGEIPYEQYF. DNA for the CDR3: TGTGCCAGCAGCCAAGGTGAGATCCCCTACGAGCAGTACTTC.

CDR3: CTSSRRDRGAPDTQYF. The CDR3, as DNA: TGCACCAGCAGCAGACGGGACAGGGGCGCCCCAGATACGCAGTATTTT. This rearrangement joins TRBV1 to TRBJ2-3; the table's D call TRBD1 went unverified against the DNA. TRBV1 is assigned pseudogene status. The CDR3 spans 16 residues.

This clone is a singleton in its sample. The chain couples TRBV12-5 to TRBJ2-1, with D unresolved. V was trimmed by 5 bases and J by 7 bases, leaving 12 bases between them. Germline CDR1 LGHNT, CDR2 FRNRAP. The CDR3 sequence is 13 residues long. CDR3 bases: TGTGCTAGTGGTCCCCCCGGCGGTAATGAGCAGTTCTTC. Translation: CASGPPGGNEQFF.

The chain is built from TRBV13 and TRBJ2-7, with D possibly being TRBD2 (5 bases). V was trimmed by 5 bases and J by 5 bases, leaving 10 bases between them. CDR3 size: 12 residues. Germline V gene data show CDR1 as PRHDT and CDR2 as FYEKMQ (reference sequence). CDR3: CASSIAGHEQYF. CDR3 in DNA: TGTGCCAGCAGCATTGCGGGTCACGAGCAGTACTTC.

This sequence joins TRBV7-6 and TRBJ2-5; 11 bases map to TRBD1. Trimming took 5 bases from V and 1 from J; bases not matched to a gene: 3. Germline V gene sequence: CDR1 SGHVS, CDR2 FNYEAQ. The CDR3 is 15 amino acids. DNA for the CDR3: TGTGCCAGCAGCCCAGGACAGGGGGCCCAAGAGACCCAGTACTTC. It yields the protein CASSPGQGAQETQYF.

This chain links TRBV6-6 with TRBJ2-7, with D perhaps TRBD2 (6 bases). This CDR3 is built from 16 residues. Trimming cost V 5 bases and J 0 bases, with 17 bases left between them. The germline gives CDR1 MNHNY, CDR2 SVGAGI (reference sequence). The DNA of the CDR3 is TGTGCCAGCAGTCCCGCTGTTGGGGGGAGCTCCTACGAGCAGTACTTC. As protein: CASSPAVGGSSYEQYF.